Sequencing of this TCR beta chain was carried out in a study of T cells after yellow fever vaccination. For the study at large: Where fractions had low cell numbers, libraries were prepared from them with the SMART-Seq v4 Ultra Low Input RNA kit.

There are a few counts of this clonotype. What it recognizes is unknown. The J segment lost 5 bases and the V segment lost 5 bases, leaving 8 bases of the junction unmatched. This CDR3 has 15 residues. Template switching with 5'RACE generated the TCR cDNA and added a universal primer site and UMIs. TCRdb recomputed calls from the 5' RACE reads with MiXCR, one row per CDR3 protein. The sample consists of nearly 550,000 distinct CDR3 sequences, roughly 21% of them appearing once. General study results and limits: In post-booster samples, most primary-vaccination clones reappeared (about 96% CD4, nearly 90% CD8). Faster peaking, at day 5 versus 15, marked a secondary response that was weaker.

Source: PBMCs, taken 15 days after the yellow fever booster vaccination. The gene calls are TRBV12-3 or TRBV12-4 and TRBJ2-2; TRBD1 agrees at 7 bases. The receptor was derived from a man aged 30 to 45 who received the YFV17D yellow fever vaccine. The CDR3 reads CASSGDRTRTGELFF. As DNA, the CDR3 is TGTGCCAGCAGTGGGGACAGAACTCGGACCGGGGAGCTGTTTTTT.